Presented here are 25 T cell receptor beta chains from one specimen sequenced in a study of regulatory T cells in long-lasting Graves disease. Described time point: newly diagnosed GD, antithyroid drugs for less than 3 months. PBMCs were the source of the RNA used for TCR sequencing. For TCR beta, libraries came from iRepertoire HTBI primers and Arm-PCR of CDR3 regions. TCRdb independently ran MiXCR on the multiplex PCR reads; one entry per CDR3 protein. The table has roughly 560,000 distinct CDR3 sequences, about 16% seen once; the top ten hold 25%. Another study also made use of these data, one on T cells in Graves' hyperthyroidism and ophthalmopathy.

The source was peripheral blood mononuclear cells (PBMCs), collected at new diagnosis, from a patient treated with antithyroid drugs. The source is a woman between 40 and 65 years old with Graves disease.

The rearrangement joins TRBV19 to TRBJ1-1; perhaps TRBD1 as D (5 bases). Germline CDR1 reads LNHDA; CDR2 reads SQIVND (reference sequence). V was pared by 6 bases and J by 0 bases, with 8 bases between. This CDR3 is 13 amino acids long. The CDR3 DNA sequence: TGTGCCAGTAGACGCAGGGTGAACACTGAAGCTTTCTTT. This gives the protein CASRRRVNTEAFF.

This clonotype was detected only a few times. This chain uses TRBV12-3 or TRBV12-4 with TRBJ1-4, with a weak D call TRBD1 (6 bases). This CDR3 has 15 amino acids. The V gene lost 5 bases and the J gene lost 3 bases, with 13 bases spanning the gap. The CDR3 loop is CASSEQGLANEKLFF. CDR3 DNA sequence: TGTGCCAGCAGTGAACAGGGTTTGGCTAATGAAAAACTGTTTTTT.

This chain joins TRBV20-1 and TRBJ1-2, with TRBD1 identical over 10 bases. Germline V gene lookup returns CDR1 DFQATT and CDR2 SNEGSKA (reference sequence). J lost 2 bases, V lost 5 bases, and 8 bases had no gene match. The CDR3 has 15 residues. In nucleotides, the CDR3 is TGCAGTGCTCGGGACAGGGGAACGACGAACTATGGCTACACCTTC. This translates into CSARDRGTTNYGYTF.

The rearrangement joins TRBV25-1 to TRBJ1-3; maybe TRBD1 (6 bases). The V gene lost 6 bases and the J gene lost 0 bases, with 15 bases spanning the gap. Germline V gene data show CDR1 as MGHDK and CDR2 as SYGVNS. The CDR3 consists of 16 residues. The CDR3 nucleotides are TGTGCCAGCAGAGGTTTCGGGACATTCTCTGGAAACACCATATATTTT. This translates into CASRGFGTFSGNTIYF.

Details on this clonotype: This may come from a read error, since a much larger clone is one base off. In DNA, the CDR3 is TGTGCCAGCAGCACCCGCGCGGGGACGCTCCCCCTCGGGTATGGCTACACCTTC. Protein: CASSTRAGTLPLGYGYTF. The chain couples TRBV3-1 to TRBJ1-2; TRBD1 might be the D (5 bases). Trimming shortened V by 5 bases and J by 5 bases, and 27 bases separated the two germline ends. CDR3 length: 18 residues. Germline V gene data show CDR1 as LGHDT and CDR2 as YNNKEL (reference sequence). The whole variable domain, remainder taken from reference TRBV3-1 and TRBJ1-2, is DTAVSQTPKYLVTQMGNDKSIKCEQNLGHDTMYWYKQDSKKFLKIMFSYNNKELIINETVPNRFSPKSPDKAHLNLHINSLELGDSAVYFCASSTRAGTLPLGYGYTFGSGTRLTVV.

This clonotype was seen many times. The chain joins TRBV5-5 to TRBJ1-1, with D unresolved. V was clipped by 5 bases and J by 0 bases, with 11 bases between them. This CDR3 is 14 amino acids long. Germline V gene lookup returns CDR1 SGHKS and CDR2 YYEKEE (reference sequence). DNA for the CDR3: TGTGCCAGCAGTCAGACGGCCCTGAACACTGAAGCTTTCTTT. It codes for CASSQTALNTEAFF.

The rearrangement links TRBV5-1 to TRBJ2-1; 8 bases line up with TRBD1. Germline V gene lookup returns CDR1 SGHRS and CDR2 YFSETQ. CDR3 length equals 15 residues. V lost 4 bases, J lost 6 bases, and 9 bases stayed unmatched. CDR3 sequence: CASSPGTGFSNEQFF. The CDR3 coding sequence is TGCGCCAGCAGCCCCGGGACAGGATTCTCCAATGAGCAGTTCTTC.

This chain connects TRBV20-1 to TRBJ2-1; 7 nucleotides match TRBD2. This CDR3 has 14 amino acids. V trimming: 5 bases; J trimming: 4 bases; junction bases outside the gene matches: 8. Germline lookup yields CDR1 DFQATT and CDR2 SNEGSKA (reference sequence). The CDR3 DNA follows: TGCAGTGCTTCCCGGGACTACCTTTACAATGAGCAGTTCTTC. Residues: CSASRDYLYNEQFF.

This clonotype was recorded many times. The chain uses TRBV27 and TRBJ2-3, with 7 positions matching TRBD2. CDR1 and CDR2 from the germline V gene are MNHEY and SMNVEV (reference sequence). The CDR3 runs to 11 residues. Trimming removed 6 bases from V and 6 bases from J; junction bases left unmatched: 0. The CDR3 DNA reads TGTGCCAGCAGACTAGCGGATACGCAGTATTTT. This encodes CASRLADTQYF.

This clonotype was detected many times. The genes are TRBV2 and TRBJ1-5; no reliable D call. Germline V gives CDR1 SNHLY, CDR2 FYNNEI. This CDR3 spans 14 amino acids. The V and J ends lost 1 base and 5 bases respectively, with 9 bases between them. This chain's CDR3 is CASSEGREDQPQHF. The CDR3 DNA sequence: TGTGCCAGCAGTGAAGGGAGGGAAGATCAGCCCCAGCATTTT.

This sequence joins TRBV18 and TRBJ2-1, with D perhaps matching TRBD1 or TRBD2 (5 bases each). The CDR3 is 16 amino acids. Trimming pared 5 bases from V and 0 bases from J, leaving 14 bases between. Germline values: CDR1 KGHSH, CDR2 LQKENI. CDR3 in amino acids: CASSVGTGSSYNEQFF. The CDR3 DNA follows: TGTGCCAGCTCAGTTGGGACGGGAAGCTCCTACAATGAGCAGTTCTTC.

This clonotype was observed at least ten times. The chain couples TRBV10-1 to TRBJ1-1; D remains unclear. The length of the CDR3 is 13 residues. V lost 5 bases, J lost 0 bases, and 7 bases lay in between. CDR1 and CDR2 from the germline V gene are WNHNN and SYGVQD (reference sequence). Here the CDR3 reads CASSPQLNTEAFF. CDR3 sequence (DNA): TGCGCCAGCAGTCCTCAGTTGAACACTGAAGCTTTCTTT.

This clonotype was counted ten times or more. The genes are TRBV2 and TRBJ1-1; TRBD1 aligns across 12 bases. The V segment lost 6 bases and the J segment 10 bases; nucleotides outside the gene matches: 6. This CDR3 is built from 13 residues. Germline V gives CDR1 SNHLY, CDR2 FYNNEI. The CDR3 loop is CASSPGQGAGAFF. DNA of the CDR3: TGTGCCAGCAGCCCGGGACAGGGGGCAGGAGCTTTCTTT.

CDR3 sequence: CASRELAGPYEQYF. The CDR3 coding sequence is TGTGCCAGTAGGGAACTAGCGGGGCCATACGAGCAGTACTTC. This chain connects TRBV19 to TRBJ2-7, with TRBD2 identical over 10 bases. This CDR3 spans 14 amino acids. The J segment lost 4 bases and the V segment lost 6 bases, leaving 6 bases of the junction unmatched. Germline values: CDR1 LNHDA, CDR2 SQIVND (reference sequence).

This chain uses TRBV6-2 or TRBV6-3 with TRBJ2-1, with D perhaps matching TRBD1 (5 bases). This CDR3 has 14 residues. The germline CDR1 and CDR2 sequences are MNHEY and SVGEGT. Trimming took off 2 bases at V and 6 bases at J, with 11 bases between the two ends. The CDR3 region is CASSYTGAFNEQFF. CDR3 in DNA: TGTGCCAGCAGTTACACAGGCGCCTTCAATGAGCAGTTCTTC.

Many counts were recorded for this clonotype. This rearrangement joins TRBV6-2 or TRBV6-3 to TRBJ1-1, with D possibly being TRBD1 (5 bases). CDR3 length: 13 residues. In germline, CDR1 is MNHEY, CDR2 SVGEGT. V lost 8 bases, J lost 0 bases, and 10 bases lay in between. The CDR3 DNA sequence: TGTGCCAGCCCCGGGACGGTGAACACTGAAGCTTTCTTT. Translating it yields CASPGTVNTEAFF.

In its sample, this clonotype was seen many times. This sequence joins TRBV5-1 and TRBJ2-1, with a weak D call TRBD2 (7 bases). Per the germline V gene, CDR1 is SGHRS and CDR2 is YFSETQ. Between the trimmed V and J ends, which lost 7 bases and 0 bases, there was a span of 11 bases. This CDR3 is built from 14 residues. DNA of the CDR3: TGCGCCAGCGGCGGGGGCAACTCCTACAATGAGCAGTTCTTC. Translated: CASGGGNSYNEQFF.

This clonotype was detected a few times. The gene calls are TRBV5-1 and TRBJ2-5; D is unresolved. CDR1 is SGHRS and CDR2 is YFSETQ in the germline V gene. The CDR3 runs 14 residues. V shed 4 bases and J shed 0 bases, with 10 bases lying between them. The chain's CDR3 is CASSPQTYQETQYF. CDR3 coding DNA: TGCGCCAGCAGCCCCCAGACATACCAAGAGACCCAGTACTTC.

The rearrangement links TRBV25-1 to TRBJ2-2; 11 bases match TRBD2. CDR3 length: 14 amino acids. With V trimmed by 6 bases and J by 6 bases, 3 bases remained unmatched. CDR1 is MGHDK and CDR2 is SYGVNS in the germline V gene. CDR3 in amino acids: CASRLAGDAGELFF. CDR3 nucleotide sequence: TGTGCCAGCAGACTAGCGGGGGACGCCGGGGAGCTGTTTTTT. The full variable domain, with the rest looked up from reference TRBV25-1 and TRBJ2-2, is EADIYQTPRYLVIGTGKKITLECSQTMGHDKMYWYQQDPGMELHLIHYSYGVNSTEKGDLSSESTVSRIRTEHFPLTLESARPSHTSQYLCASRLAGDAGELFFGEGSRLTVL.

This clonotype was detected many times. The V call is TRBV6-2 or TRBV6-3, the J call TRBJ2-7, with 7 nucleotides matching TRBD1. Losses at the gene ends were 0 bases for V and 0 bases for J; bases not matched to a gene: 2. From germline, CDR1 is MNHEY and CDR2 SVGEGT. CDR3 length equals 15 residues. The CDR3 region is CASSYSWDSSYEQYF. DNA for the CDR3: TGTGCCAGCAGTTACTCGTGGGACAGCTCCTACGAGCAGTACTTC.

This clonotype was recorded at least ten times. V is TRBV6-1 and J is TRBJ1-5; 10 bases map to TRBD1. The CDR3 contains 14 residues. With 6 bases clipped from V and 7 bases from J, the junction kept 6 bases outside the gene matches. The germline CDR1 and CDR2 sequences are MNHNS and SASEGT. CDR3 region: CASRGQGVRQPQHF. The CDR3 nucleotides read TGTGCCAGCAGAGGACAGGGGGTCCGACAGCCCCAGCATTTT.

This rearrangement joins TRBV29-1 to TRBJ1-5, with no clear D. CDR1 is SQVTM, CDR2 ANQGSEA, per germline. V was trimmed by 6 bases and J by 3 bases, leaving 9 bases between them. The CDR3 spans 12 residues. CDR3 region: CSVRSPNQPQHF. CDR3 nucleotide sequence: TGCAGCGTCCGGAGCCCCAATCAGCCCCAGCATTTT.

A remark on this clonotype: A read error may explain this, as a much larger clone is one base away. The chain recombines TRBV5-5 with TRBJ2-3; TRBD1 matches 7 bases. The CDR3 spans 15 residues. Per the germline V gene, CDR1 is SGHKS and CDR2 is YYEKEE (reference sequence). The V segment lost 1 base and the J segment 4 bases; nucleotides outside the gene matches: 6. CDR3 region: CASSLWDRSADTQYF. Here the CDR3 DNA reads TGTGCCAGCAGCTTGTGGGACAGAAGCGCAGATACGCAGTATTTT.

This clonotype was observed a handful of times. V is TRBV7-3 and J is TRBJ2-1; 9 bases fit TRBD2. The CDR3 runs 13 residues. The V segment lost 3 bases and the J segment 10 bases; nucleotides outside the gene matches: 4. Germline loops: CDR1 SGHTA, CDR2 FQGTGA. CDR3 nucleotides: TGTGCCAGCAGCTTTGGCGGGGGGGAGGAGCAGTTCTTC. The encoded protein is CASSFGGGEEQFF.

V and J are TRBV7-9 and TRBJ1-2; D remains unclear. The CDR3 is made up of 13 amino acids. Germline CDR1 is SEHNR and CDR2 is FQNEAQ (reference sequence). Trimming removed 2 bases from V and 8 bases from J, with 12 bases in between. CDR3 DNA sequence: TGTGCCAGCAGCTTAAGATTTGTGGGAGGCTACACCTTC. This encodes CASSLRFVGGYTF.